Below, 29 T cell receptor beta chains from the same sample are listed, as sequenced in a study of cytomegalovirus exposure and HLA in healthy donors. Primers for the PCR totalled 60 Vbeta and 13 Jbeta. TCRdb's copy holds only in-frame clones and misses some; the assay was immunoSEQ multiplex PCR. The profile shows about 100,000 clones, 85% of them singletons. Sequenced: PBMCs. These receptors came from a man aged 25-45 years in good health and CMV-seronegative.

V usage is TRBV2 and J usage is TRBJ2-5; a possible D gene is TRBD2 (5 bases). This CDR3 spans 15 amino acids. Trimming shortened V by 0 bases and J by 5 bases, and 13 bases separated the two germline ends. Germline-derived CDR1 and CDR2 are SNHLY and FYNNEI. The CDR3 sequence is CASSEAGEGSETQYF. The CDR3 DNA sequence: TGTGCCAGCAGTGAAGCGGGAGAAGGTTCGGAGACCCAGTACTTC.

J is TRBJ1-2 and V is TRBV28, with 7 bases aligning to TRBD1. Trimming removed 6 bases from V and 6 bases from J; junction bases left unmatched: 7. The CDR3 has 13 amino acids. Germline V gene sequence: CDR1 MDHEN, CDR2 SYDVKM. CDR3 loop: CASRPGGNHGYTF. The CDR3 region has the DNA TGTGCCAGCAGGCCAGGGGGGAATCATGGCTACACCTTC.

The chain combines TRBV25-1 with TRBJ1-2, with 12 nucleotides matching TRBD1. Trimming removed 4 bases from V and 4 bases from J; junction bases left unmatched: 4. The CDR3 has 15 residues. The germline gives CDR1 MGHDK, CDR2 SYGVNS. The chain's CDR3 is CASSAGTGGFYGYTF. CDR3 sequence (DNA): TGTGCCAGCAGTGCCGGGACAGGGGGCTTCTATGGCTACACCTTC.

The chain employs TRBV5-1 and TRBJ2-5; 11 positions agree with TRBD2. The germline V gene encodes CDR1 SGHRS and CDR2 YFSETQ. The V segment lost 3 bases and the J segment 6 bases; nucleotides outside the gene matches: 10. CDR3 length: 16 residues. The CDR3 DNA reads TGCGCCAGCAGCTACAATAGCGGGGGGGCAATGAAGACCCAGTACTTC. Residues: CASSYNSGGAMKTQYF.

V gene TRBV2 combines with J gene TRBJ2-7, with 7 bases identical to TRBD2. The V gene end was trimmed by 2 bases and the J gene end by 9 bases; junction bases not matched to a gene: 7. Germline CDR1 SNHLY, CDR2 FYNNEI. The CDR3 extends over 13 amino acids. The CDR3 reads CASSENAAGRQYF. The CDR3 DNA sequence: TGTGCCAGCAGTGAAAACGCAGCGGGGAGGCAGTACTTC. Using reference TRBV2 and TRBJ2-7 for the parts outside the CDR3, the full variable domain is EPEVTQTPSHQVTQMGQEVILRCVPISNHLYFYWYRQILGQKVEFLVSFYNNEISEKSEIFDDQFSVERPDGSNFTLKIRSTKLEDSAMYFCASSENAAGRQYFGPGTRLTVT.

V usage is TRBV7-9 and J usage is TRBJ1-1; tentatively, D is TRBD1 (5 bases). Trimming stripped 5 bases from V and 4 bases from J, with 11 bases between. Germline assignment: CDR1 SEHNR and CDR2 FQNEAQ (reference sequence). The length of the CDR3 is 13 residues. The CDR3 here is CASSDSQFTEAFF. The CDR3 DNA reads TGTGCCAGCAGCGACAGCCAGTTCACTGAAGCTTTCTTT.

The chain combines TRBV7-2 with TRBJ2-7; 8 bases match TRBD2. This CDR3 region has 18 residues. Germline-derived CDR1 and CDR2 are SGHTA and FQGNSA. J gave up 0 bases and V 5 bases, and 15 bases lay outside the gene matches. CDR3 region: CASSLDSRPSGSSYEQYF. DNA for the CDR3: TGTGCCAGCAGCCTCGACTCCCGCCCCAGCGGGAGCTCCTACGAGCAGTACTTC.

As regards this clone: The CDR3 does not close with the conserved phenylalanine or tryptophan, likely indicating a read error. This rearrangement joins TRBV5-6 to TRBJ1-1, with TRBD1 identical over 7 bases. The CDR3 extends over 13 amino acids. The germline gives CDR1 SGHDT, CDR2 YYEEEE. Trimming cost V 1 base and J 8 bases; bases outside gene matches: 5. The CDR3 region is CASSLRGPKEAFV. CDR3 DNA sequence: TGTGCCAGCAGCTTGAGGGGGCCGAAAGAAGCTTTCGTT.

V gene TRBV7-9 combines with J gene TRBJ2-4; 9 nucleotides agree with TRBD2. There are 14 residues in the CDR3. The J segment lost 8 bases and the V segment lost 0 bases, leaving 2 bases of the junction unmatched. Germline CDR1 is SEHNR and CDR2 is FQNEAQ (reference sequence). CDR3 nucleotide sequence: TGTGCCAGCAGCTTAGCACAGCGGGAGGACATTCAGTACTTC. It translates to CASSLAQREDIQYF.

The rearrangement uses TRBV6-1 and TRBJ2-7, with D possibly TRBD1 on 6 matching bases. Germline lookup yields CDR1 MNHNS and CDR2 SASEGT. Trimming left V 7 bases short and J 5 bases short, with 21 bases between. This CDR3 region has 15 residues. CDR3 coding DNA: TGTGCCAGCAAAGACGGCAGGGGAACTGGGGACGAGCAGTACTTC. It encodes CASKDGRGTGDEQYF.

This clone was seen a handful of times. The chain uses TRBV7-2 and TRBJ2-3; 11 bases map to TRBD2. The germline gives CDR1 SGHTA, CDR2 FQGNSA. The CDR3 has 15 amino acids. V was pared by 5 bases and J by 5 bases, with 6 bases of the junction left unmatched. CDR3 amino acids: CASSLPTSGVDTQYF. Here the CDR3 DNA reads TGTGCCAGCAGCCTACCGACTAGCGGGGTAGATACGCAGTATTTT.

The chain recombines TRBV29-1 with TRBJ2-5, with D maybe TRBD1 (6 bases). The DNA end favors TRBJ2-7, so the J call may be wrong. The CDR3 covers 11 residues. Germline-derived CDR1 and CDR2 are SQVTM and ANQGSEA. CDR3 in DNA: TGCAGCGTGAACAGGGACTACGAGCAGTACTTC. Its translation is CSVNRDYEQYF.

The CDR3 DNA sequence: TGTGCCAGCAGTTTTAGACAGGGTATCTCCTACGAGCAGTACTTC. It encodes CASSFRQGISYEQYF. This chain joins TRBV28 and TRBJ2-7; 7 bases map to TRBD1. After removal of 3 bases from V and 0 bases from J, the junction contained 5 bases not matched to a gene. Germline V gene lookup returns CDR1 MDHEN and CDR2 SYDVKM. The CDR3 loop spans 15 amino acids.

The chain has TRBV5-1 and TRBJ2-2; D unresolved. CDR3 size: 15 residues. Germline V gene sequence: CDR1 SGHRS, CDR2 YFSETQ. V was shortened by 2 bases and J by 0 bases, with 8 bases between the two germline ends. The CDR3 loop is CASSFRATNTGELFF. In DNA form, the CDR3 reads TGCGCCAGCAGCTTTAGAGCGACGAACACCGGGGAGCTGTTTTTT.

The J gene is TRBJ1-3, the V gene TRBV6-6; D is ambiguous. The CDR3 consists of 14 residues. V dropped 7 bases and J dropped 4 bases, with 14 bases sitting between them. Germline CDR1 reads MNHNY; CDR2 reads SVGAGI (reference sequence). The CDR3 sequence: CASTPEVRGNTIYF. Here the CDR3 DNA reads TGTGCCAGCACCCCCGAGGTCCGGGGAAACACCATATATTTT.

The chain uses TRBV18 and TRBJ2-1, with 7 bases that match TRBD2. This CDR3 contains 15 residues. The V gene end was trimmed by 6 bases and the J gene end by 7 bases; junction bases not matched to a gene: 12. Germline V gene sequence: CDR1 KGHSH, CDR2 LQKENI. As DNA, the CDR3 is TGTGCCAGCTCCCATCCGGGGAGGGTTAGGAATGAGCAGTTCTTC. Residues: CASSHPGRVRNEQFF.

The CDR3 DNA sequence: TGTGCCAGCAGCTTACGAGGGTCGTTATCCTACAATGAGCAGTTCTTC. Protein: CASSLRGSLSYNEQFF. The chain couples TRBV7-3 to TRBJ2-1; D possibly corresponds to TRBD2 (5 bases). With 2 bases removed from V and 1 base from J, the gap between germline ends came to 12 bases. The length of the CDR3 is 16 residues. CDR1 SGHTA and CDR2 FQGTGA come from the germline V gene.

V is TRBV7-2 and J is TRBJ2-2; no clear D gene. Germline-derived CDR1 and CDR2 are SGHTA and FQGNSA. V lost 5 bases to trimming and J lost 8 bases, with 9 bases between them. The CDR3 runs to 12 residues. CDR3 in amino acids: CASSPYAGELFF. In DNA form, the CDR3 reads TGTGCCAGCAGCCCATACGCGGGGGAGCTGTTTTTT. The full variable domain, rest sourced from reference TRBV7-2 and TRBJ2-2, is GAGVSQSPSNKVTEKGKDVELRCDPISGHTALYWYRQSLGQGLEFLIYFQGNSAPDKSGLPSDRFSAERTGGSVSTLTIQRTQQEDSAVYLCASSPYAGELFFGEGSRLTVL.

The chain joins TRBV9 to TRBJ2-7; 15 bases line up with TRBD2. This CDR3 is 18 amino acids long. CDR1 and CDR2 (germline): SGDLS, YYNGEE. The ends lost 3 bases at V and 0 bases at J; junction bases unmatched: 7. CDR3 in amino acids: CASSEGLAGGGTSYEQYF. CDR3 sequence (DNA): TGTGCCAGCAGCGAGGGACTAGCGGGGGGAGGCACCTCCTACGAGCAGTACTTC.

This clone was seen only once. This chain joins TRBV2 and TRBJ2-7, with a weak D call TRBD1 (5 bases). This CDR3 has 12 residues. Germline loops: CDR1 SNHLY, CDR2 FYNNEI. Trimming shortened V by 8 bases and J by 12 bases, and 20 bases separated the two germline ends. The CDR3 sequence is CASHELGAGLYF. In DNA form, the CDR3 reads TGTGCCAGCCACGAATTAGGGGCAGGGTTGTACTTC.

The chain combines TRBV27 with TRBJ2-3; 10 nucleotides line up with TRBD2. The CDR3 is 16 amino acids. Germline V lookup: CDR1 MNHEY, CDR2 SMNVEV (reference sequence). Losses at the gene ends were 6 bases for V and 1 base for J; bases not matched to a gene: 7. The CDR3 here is CASRPSGLARTDTQYF. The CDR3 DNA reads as TGTGCCAGCAGACCATCGGGACTAGCGCGCACAGATACGCAGTATTTT.

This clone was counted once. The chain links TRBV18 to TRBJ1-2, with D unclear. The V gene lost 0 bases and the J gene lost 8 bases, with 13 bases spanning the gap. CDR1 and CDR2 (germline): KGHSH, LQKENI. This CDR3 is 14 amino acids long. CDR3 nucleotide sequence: TGTGCCAGCTCACCACCGGGTCAGGCGGGGGGCTACACCTTC. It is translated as CASSPPGQAGGYTF.

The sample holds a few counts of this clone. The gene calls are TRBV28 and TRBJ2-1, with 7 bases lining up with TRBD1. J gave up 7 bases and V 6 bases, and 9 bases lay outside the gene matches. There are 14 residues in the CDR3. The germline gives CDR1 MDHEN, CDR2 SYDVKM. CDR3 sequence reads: CASRTGTDSNEQFF. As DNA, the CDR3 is TGTGCCAGCAGAACCGGGACAGATAGTAATGAGCAGTTCTTC.

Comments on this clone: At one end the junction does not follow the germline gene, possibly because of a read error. In nucleotides, the CDR3 is TGTGCCAGCAGCGTAGGGGTAGGACTTGAAGAACTGTTTTTT. This encodes CASSVGVGLEELFF. The chain has TRBV9 and TRBJ1-4; D gene uncertain. Germline CDR1 SGDLS, CDR2 YYNGEE. CDR3 length equals 14 residues.

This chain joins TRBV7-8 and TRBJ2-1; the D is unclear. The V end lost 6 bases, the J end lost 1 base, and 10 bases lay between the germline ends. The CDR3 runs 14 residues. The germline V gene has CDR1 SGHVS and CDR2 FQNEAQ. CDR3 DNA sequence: TGTGCCAGCAGTTCCGGAGCGTCCTACAATGAGCAGTTCTTC. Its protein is CASSSGASYNEQFF.

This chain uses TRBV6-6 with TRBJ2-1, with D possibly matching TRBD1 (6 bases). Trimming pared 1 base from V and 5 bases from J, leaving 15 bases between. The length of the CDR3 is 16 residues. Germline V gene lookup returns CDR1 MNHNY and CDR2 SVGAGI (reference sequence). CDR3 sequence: CASSYFGRGDNNEQFF. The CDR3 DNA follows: TGTGCCAGCAGTTACTTTGGCAGGGGCGATAACAATGAGCAGTTCTTC.

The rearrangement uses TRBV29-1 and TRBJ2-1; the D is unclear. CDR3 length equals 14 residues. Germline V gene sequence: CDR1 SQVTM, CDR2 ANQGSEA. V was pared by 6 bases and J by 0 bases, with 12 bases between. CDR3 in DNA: TGCAGCGTCATCTTCGGCGGCTCCTACAATGAGCAGTTCTTC. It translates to CSVIFGGSYNEQFF.

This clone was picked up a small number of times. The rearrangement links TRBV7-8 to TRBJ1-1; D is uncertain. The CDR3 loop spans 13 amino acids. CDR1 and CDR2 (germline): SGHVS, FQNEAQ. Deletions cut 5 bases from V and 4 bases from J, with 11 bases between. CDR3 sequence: CASSVGGSTEAFF. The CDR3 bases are TGTGCCAGCAGCGTCGGAGGGTCCACTGAAGCTTTCTTT. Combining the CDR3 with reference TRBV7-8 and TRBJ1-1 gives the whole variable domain GAGVSQSPRYKVAKRGQDVALRCDPISGHVSLFWYQQALGQGPEFLTYFQNEAQLDKSGLPSDRFFAERPEGSVSTLKIQRTQQEDSAVYLCASSVGGSTEAFFGQGTRLTVV.

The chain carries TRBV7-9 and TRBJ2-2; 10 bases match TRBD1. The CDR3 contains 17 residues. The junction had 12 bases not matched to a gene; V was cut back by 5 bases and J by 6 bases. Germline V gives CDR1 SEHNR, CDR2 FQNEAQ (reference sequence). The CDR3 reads CASSTRDRGIESGELFF. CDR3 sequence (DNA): TGTGCCAGCAGCACCCGGGACAGGGGAATCGAGTCCGGGGAGCTGTTTTTT.